This T cell receptor beta chain was identified during a study of type 1 regulatory T cells. Across the study: T-allo10 is a Tr1-enriched, alloantigen-specific CD4 T cell product made in vitro.

As to this clonotype: Its target is not known.

Study-level results: Compared with non-type 1 regulatory T cells, type 1 regulatory T cells showed a more restricted TCR repertoire.

This CDR3 region has 18 residues. Trimming pared 5 bases from V and 4 bases from J, leaving 27 bases between. Germline V gene data show CDR1 as SGHVS and CDR2 as FNYEAQ. TCRdb called the reads again in MiXCR, with one record for every CDR3 protein. The sample shows tens of thousands of distinct CDR3 sequences, roughly two thirds of them seen only once. This chain connects TRBV7-6 to TRBJ2-7, with D perhaps TRBD1 or TRBD2 (6 bases each). Sequencing input: cultured non-Tr1 T cells, either the whole culture or a sorted T cell fraction (not recorded which). This receptor was identified in a human donor in good health. This CDR3 is CASSKAAVGGSFWYEQYF. Written as DNA, the CDR3 is TGTGCCAGCAGCAAGGCAGCGGTAGGGGGGTCTTTCTGGTACGAGCAGTACTTC.